This record concerns one T cell receptor beta chain sequence. This clonotype has just a few counts. This receptor's antigen is unknown. No qualities accompany the bases; no much larger clone lies one base away. The receptor library was made with 5' RACE. Data came from an Illumina HiSeq 2500. The second PCR ran for about 7 to 11 cycles and used a J-beta primer mix along with a sample-barcoded 5' primer. A unique molecular identifier was introduced onto each TCR beta cDNA molecule by a template-switch 5' adaptor carrying 12 random nucleotides. Each sample yielded at least 3 million CDR3-containing paired-end reads. First-strand cDNA was synthesized from all RNA with the Mint cDNA synthesis kit, primed by a TRBC-specific oligonucleotide. After uracil-DNA glycosylase treatment, a first 18-cycle PCR used universal primers M1SS and BC2_uni_R on all cDNA. The published analysis was carried out like this. Normalization of each sample was performed by random selection of 1 million high-quality reads, each carrying a distinct molecular identifier. Reads sharing molecular identifiers were discarded rather than binned into consensus sequences. CDR3 identification, clonotype clustering and error correction used MiTCR with a Q25 quality threshold and the strictest error-elimination algorithm. Lower-bound total TCR beta diversity was estimated with a nonparametric unseen species model using Euler transformation. The public sequencing data were trimmed at Q25 with fastp and processed into clonotypes with MiXCR by TCRdb, which kept only in-frame beta chains. All rows with the same CDR3 protein become a single entry with the most common DNA and genes. The V and J calls follow TCRdb's processing rather than the paper's. Across this sample there are about 1.5 million distinct CDR3 sequences, with 35% to 45% seen only once. Over 3.5% of the sample goes to the ten largest clones.

This entry is derived from a study of blood T cells in healthy people across ages (dated by TCRdb to about 2015). For context, the study as a whole: Template switching captured roughly one uniquely barcoded TCR beta cDNA molecule per two T cells in model experiments. Donors of different ages were randomly distributed across sequencing lanes to avoid experimental bias. To track age-related changes in TCR beta repertoire diversity, the study relied on deep sequencing normalized with unique cDNA molecular identifiers. The donors were split into four age groups: young (average around 15 years), middle-aged (about 40), aged (approximately 60) and long-lived (roughly 77). The study analyzed two additional independent replicas of 1 million unique cDNA reads from the same blood draw for two donors, one aged 18 to 30 and one aged 80 or older. Study-wide findings and limitations: Observed TCR beta diversity correlated strongly with the percentage of naive T cells measured by flow cytometry. Compared with the aged group, the long-lived group had more naive CD4+ T cells, fewer expanded clones and increased TCR diversity, a pattern suggesting age selection. Observed TCR beta diversity per million T cells fell roughly linearly with age, and a significant reduction was already apparent by age roughly 40. Because donor CMV infection status was unknown, age-related changes in expanded clonotypes were potentially confounded. Estimates of total diversity based on one million sequenced T cells were regarded as lower bounds and as underestimates. Conclusive comparison of naive and antigen-experienced compartments was prevented by the profiling of bulk unsorted PBMCs.

Systemically healthy Caucasian individuals from Russia, approximately 39 in total and aged about 6 to 90 years, were included as donors. Each donor gave ten milliliters of peripheral blood, drawn into EDTA-treated Vacutainer tubes. Ficoll-Paque density-gradient centrifugation was used to isolate PBMCs, with at least 7 million per sample. Total RNA was extracted from PBMCs with Trizol reagent, with at least 6 micrograms obtained per sample. Naive CD45RAhigh/CD27high T cell percentages were measured by flow cytometry on a PBMC aliquot from every donor. The CDR3 goes from the cysteine to the phenylalanine over 13 residues. Only CDR3 DNA remains: 39 bases, in frame from the first base. The germline V gene supplies CDR1 SQVTM and CDR2 ANQGSEA. Trimming costs V 6 bases and J 1 base, and their ends lie 13 bases apart.

Specimen: blood. This receptor was identified in a woman in her late teens or twenties in good health. Recombination connected TRBV29-1 to TRBJ2-7, with a weak D call of TRBD2 (6 bases match). In nucleotides, the sequence is TGCAGCGTCCTTGCTAGCGAATCCTACGAGCAGTACTTC. This translates into CSVLASESYEQYF.